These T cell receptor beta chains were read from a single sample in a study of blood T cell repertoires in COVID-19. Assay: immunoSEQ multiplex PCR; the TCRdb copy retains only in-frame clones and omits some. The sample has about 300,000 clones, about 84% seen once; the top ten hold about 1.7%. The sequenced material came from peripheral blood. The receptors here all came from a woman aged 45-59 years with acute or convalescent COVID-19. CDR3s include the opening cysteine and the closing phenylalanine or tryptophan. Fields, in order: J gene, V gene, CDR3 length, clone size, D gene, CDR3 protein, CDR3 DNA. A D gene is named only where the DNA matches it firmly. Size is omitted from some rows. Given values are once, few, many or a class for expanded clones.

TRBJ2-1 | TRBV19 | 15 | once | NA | CATSLAGHSYNEQFF | TGTGCCACCAGTCTTGCGGGCCACTCCTACAATGAGCAGTTCTTC
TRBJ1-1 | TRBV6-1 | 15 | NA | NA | CASSELYSLNTEAFF | TGTGCCAGCAGTGAATTGTACAGCTTGAACACTGAAGCTTTCTTT
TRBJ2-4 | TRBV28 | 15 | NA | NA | CASSFTILAKNIQYF | TGTGCCAGCAGTTTCACCATACTAGCCAAAAACATTCAGTACTTC
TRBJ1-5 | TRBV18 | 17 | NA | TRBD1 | CASSLSTGGRGNQPQHF | TGTGCCAGCTCACTAAGTACAGGGGGAAGAGGCAATCAGCCCCAGCATTTT
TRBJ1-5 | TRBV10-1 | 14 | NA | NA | CATSKGGGNQPQHF | TGCGCCACCTCCAAAGGTGGAGGCAATCAGCCCCAGCATTTT
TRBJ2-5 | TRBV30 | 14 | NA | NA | CAWSVWGRAETQYF | TGTGCCTGGAGTGTCTGGGGCAGGGCAGAGACCCAGTACTTC
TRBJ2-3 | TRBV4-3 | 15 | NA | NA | CASSQQGQRSDTQYF | TGCGCCAGCAGCCAACAAGGACAGCGATCAGATACGCAGTATTTT
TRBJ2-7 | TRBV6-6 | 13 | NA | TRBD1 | CASNRDSDYEQYF | TGTGCCAGCAACCGGGACAGTGACTACGAGCAGTACTTC
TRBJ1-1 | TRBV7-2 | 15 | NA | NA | CASSIHPVGQTEAFF | TGTGCCAGCAGCATCCATCCGGTGGGGCAAACTGAAGCTTTCTTT
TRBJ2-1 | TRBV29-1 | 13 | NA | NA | CSVDRKIGNEQFF | TGCAGCGTTGACAGGAAAATAGGCAATGAGCAGTTCTTC
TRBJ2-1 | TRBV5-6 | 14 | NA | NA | CASSLVVLDNEQFF | TGTGCCAGCAGCTTGGTTGTACTTGACAATGAGCAGTTCTTC
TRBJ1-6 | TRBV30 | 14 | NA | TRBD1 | CAWSVGTGGSPLHF | TGTGCCTGGAGTGTAGGGACAGGAGGATCACCCCTCCACTTT
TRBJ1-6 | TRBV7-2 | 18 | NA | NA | CASSLRPQTGHDNSPLHF | TGTGCCAGCAGCTTAAGGCCGCAGACAGGTCACGATAATTCACCCCTCCACTTT
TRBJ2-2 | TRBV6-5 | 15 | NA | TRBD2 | CASRRLAEKAGELFF | TGTGCCAGCAGAAGACTAGCGGAAAAGGCTGGGGAGCTGTTTTTT
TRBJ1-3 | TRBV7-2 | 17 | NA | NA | CASSSGLLSVSGNTIYF | TGTGCCAGCAGCTCGGGACTGCTTTCGGTCTCTGGAAACACCATATATTTT
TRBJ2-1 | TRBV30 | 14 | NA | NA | CAGVGGGTYNEQFF | TGTGCCGGGGTGGGCGGAGGGACCTACAATGAGCAGTTCTTC
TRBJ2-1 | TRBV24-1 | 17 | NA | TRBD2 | CATSASSGVWVGDEQFF | TGTGCCACCAGTGCCTCAAGCGGGGTATGGGTAGGCGATGAGCAGTTCTTC
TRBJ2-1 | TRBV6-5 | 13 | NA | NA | CASSKTLADEQFF | TGTGCCAGCAGTAAGACACTTGCCGATGAGCAGTTCTTC
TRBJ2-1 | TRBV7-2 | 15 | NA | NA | CASSSPGLLSGEQFF | TGTGCCAGCAGCTCACCGGGACTCCTCTCTGGTGAGCAGTTCTTC
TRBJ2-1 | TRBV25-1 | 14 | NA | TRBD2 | CASRLAHPHNEQFF | TGTGCCAGTAGACTAGCCCATCCTCACAATGAGCAGTTCTTC
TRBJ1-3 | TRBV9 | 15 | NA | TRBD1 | CASSVVGGPGNTIYF | TGTGCCAGCAGCGTAGTAGGGGGCCCAGGAAACACCATATATTTT
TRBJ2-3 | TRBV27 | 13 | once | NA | CASNQRGTDTQYF | TGTGCCAGCAATCAGCGGGGCACAGATACGCAGTATTTT
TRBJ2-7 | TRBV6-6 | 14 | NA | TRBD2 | CATGAAGGKYEQYF | TGTGCCACCGGGGCCGCGGGAGGGAAGTACGAGCAGTACTTC
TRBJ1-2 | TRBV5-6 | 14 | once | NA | CASSLMGQEDGYTF | TGTGCCAGCAGCTTAATGGGGCAAGAGGATGGCTACACCTTC
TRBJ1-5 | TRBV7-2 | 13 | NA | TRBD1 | CASGRQGDQPQHF | TGTGCCAGCGGGAGACAGGGGGATCAGCCCCAGCATTTT
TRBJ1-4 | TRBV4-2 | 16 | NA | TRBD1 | CASSQVFGTGSEKLFF | TGTGCCAGCAGCCAGGTCTTCGGGACAGGGAGTGAAAAACTGTTTTTT
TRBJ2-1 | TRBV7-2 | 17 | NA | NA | CASSFEEYRARYNEQFF | TGTGCCAGCAGCTTTGAAGAATACAGGGCGCGTTACAATGAGCAGTTCTTC
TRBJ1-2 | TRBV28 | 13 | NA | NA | CASSLSSGYGYTF | TGTGCCAGCAGTTTATCGAGCGGTTATGGCTACACCTTC
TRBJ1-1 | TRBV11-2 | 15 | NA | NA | CASSTWGTQNTEAFF | TGTGCCAGCAGCACATGGGGGACACAGAACACTGAAGCTTTCTTT
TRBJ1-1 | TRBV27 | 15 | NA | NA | CASSLSSLINTEAFF | TGTGCCAGCAGTTTATCATCCCTTATCAACACTGAAGCTTTCTTT
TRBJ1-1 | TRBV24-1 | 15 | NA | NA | CATSDAGSGNTEAFF | TGTGCCACCAGTGACGCTGGTTCGGGGAACACTGAAGCTTTCTTT
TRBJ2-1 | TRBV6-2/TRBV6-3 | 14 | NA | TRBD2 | CASRPSGRSNEQFF | TGTGCCAGCAGACCTAGCGGGAGGAGCAATGAGCAGTTCTTC
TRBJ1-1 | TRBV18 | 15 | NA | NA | CASSPRGGEFTEAFF | TGTGCCAGCTCACCACGGGGAGGGGAATTCACTGAAGCTTTCTTT
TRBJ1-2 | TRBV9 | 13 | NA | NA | CASSEKGAYGYTF | TGTGCCAGCAGCGAGAAGGGAGCCTATGGCTACACCTTC
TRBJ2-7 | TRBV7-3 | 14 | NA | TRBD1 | CASSPDRGSVEQYF | TGTGCCAGCAGCCCGGACAGGGGGTCCGTCGAGCAGTACTTC
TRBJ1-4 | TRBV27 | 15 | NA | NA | CASSLSARGNEKLFF | TGTGCCAGCAGTTTATCGGCCAGGGGTAATGAAAAACTGTTTTTT
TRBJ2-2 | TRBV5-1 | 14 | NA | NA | CASSLAGSTGELFF | TGCGCCAGCAGCTTGGCGGGTAGCACCGGGGAGCTGTTTTTT
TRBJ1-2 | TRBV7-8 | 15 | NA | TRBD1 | CASSLIFGTDYGYTF | TGTGCCAGCAGCTTAATTTTCGGGACAGACTATGGCTACACCTTC
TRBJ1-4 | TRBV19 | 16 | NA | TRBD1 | CASSRGRKKTNEKLFF | TGTGCCAGTTCAAGGGGGCGAAAGAAAACTAATGAAAAACTGTTTTTT
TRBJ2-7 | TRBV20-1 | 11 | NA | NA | CSAPGFYEQYF | TGCAGTGCTCCAGGATTCTACGAGCAGTACTTC
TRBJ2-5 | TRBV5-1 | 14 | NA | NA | CASSLGGGKETQYF | TGCGCCAGCAGCTTGGGCGGCGGAAAAGAGACCCAGTACTTC
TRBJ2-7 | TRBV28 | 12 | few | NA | CASSLSNYEQYF | TGTGCCAGCAGTTTATCTAATTACGAGCAGTACTTC
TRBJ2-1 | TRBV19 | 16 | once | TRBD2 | CASNGFGTSGNNEQFF | TGTGCCAGTAACGGATTCGGGACTAGCGGTAACAATGAGCAGTTCTTC
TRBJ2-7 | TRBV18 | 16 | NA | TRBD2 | CASSLRSTSGSSVGIF | TGTGCCAGCTCCCTACGGTCGACTAGCGGGAGCAGTGTAGGGATTTTC
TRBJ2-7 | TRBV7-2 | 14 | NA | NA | CASSPQVGQHEQYF | TGTGCCAGCAGCCCACAGGTGGGGCAACACGAGCAGTACTTC
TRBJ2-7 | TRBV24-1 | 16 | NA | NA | CATSDSSRGGSYEQYF | TGTGCCACCAGTGATAGCTCCCGAGGTGGCTCCTACGAGCAGTACTTC
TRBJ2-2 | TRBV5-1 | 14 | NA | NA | CASSSGLFTGELFF | TGCGCCAGCAGCTCGGGACTTTTCACCGGGGAGCTGTTTTTT